This is a list of T cell receptor beta chains from one sample in a study of siplizumab effects on memory and regulatory T cells. This table comes from immunoSEQ multiplex PCR, and its TCRdb copy is limited to in-frame clones, with some not included. The data hold about 100,000 clones, with 92% observed a single time. Sequencing was done on a sample of Tregs sorted from blood. The receptors originated from a human donor in good health. The CDR3 runs from the conserved cysteine through the conserved F or W. A D gene is named only where the DNA matches it firmly.

TRBV28	NA	TRBJ2-1	TGTGCCAGCAGTTGGACTGAAAAGGGTAAGGAGACCCAGTTCTTC	CASSWTEKGKETQFF
TRBV6-6	NA	TRBJ2-1	TGTGCCAGCAGAACCTACGGACGTGCGGGCAATGAGCAGTTCTTC	CASRTYGRAGNEQFF
TRBV4-2	NA	TRBJ1-2	TGTGCCAGCAGCCAAGATAGAGCTAACTATGGCTACACCTTC	CASSQDRANYGYTF
TRBV19	NA	TRBJ1-1	TGTGCCAGTAGTATTCAGCGGAGGGGTGAAGCTTTCTTT	CASSIQRRGEAFF
TRBV19	NA	TRBJ2-7	TGTGCCAGTAGTGTATACAGGGATGCCTACGAGCAGTACTTC	CASSVYRDAYEQYF
TRBV10-3	TRBD1	TRBJ1-2	TGTGCCATCAGTGAAGGGACAGGGGTCTATGGCTACACCTTC	CAISEGTGVYGYTF
TRBV7-2	TRBD2	TRBJ2-3	TGTGCCAGCAGCTTACGGGGGCTAGCGGGACCGACTCTTAGGGATACGCAGTATTTT	CASSLRGLAGPTLRDTQYF
TRBV9	NA	TRBJ1-2	TGTGCCAGCAGCGAAGGACTTCGGGGGCCATTTATTGAATATGGCTACACCTTC	CASSEGLRGPFIEYGYTF
TRBV29-1	NA	TRBJ2-5	TGCAGCGTTGATGGAGGGACACTCCAAGAGACCCAGTACTTC	CSVDGGTLQETQYF
TRBV7-3	NA	TRBJ2-6	TGTGCCAGCAGCTTAGCCCCCGGGGTTGGGGCCAACGTCCTGACTTTC	CASSLAPGVGANVLTF
TRBV10-1	NA	TRBJ2-3	TGCGCCAGCAGCCAAGGGACCGCCGGAGATACGCAGTATTTT	CASSQGTAGDTQYF
TRBV5-1	NA	TRBJ2-5	TGCGCCAGCAGCTTGGGGGTCTGGAGTGGGCCCCAAGAGACCCAGTACTTC	CASSLGVWSGPQETQYF
TRBV15	NA	TRBJ2-1	TGTGCCACCAGCAGAGATACCGTCCGATGGACTGAGCAGTTCTTC	CATSRDTVRWTEQFF
TRBV4-1	NA	TRBJ2-7	TGCGCCAGCAGCCAAGGGGACAAACTTTCCTACGAGCAGTACTTC	CASSQGDKLSYEQYF
TRBV5-6	NA	TRBJ1-2	TGTGCCAGCAGCTTCCCGGGTCTCCAGTGGTATGGCTACACCTTC	CASSFPGLQWYGYTF
TRBV6-5	TRBD2	TRBJ2-7	TGTGCCAGCAGTTCGCTGACTAGCGGAGCCTACGAGCAGTACTTC	CASSSLTSGAYEQYF
TRBV29-1	NA	TRBJ1-1	TGCAGCGTAGATCCTCGGGTGGGCACTGAAGCTTTCTTT	CSVDPRVGTEAFF
TRBV9	TRBD1	TRBJ1-3	TGTGCCAGCAGCGCGACAGGGGCGGGAAACACCATATATTTT	CASSATGAGNTIYF
TRBV10-3	TRBD2	TRBJ2-3	TGTGCCATCAGTGCCAGAATAGCGGGAGTCACAGATACGCAGTATTTT	CAISARIAGVTDTQYF
TRBV20-1	NA	TRBJ2-3	TGCAGTACTTCACTGACAGATACGCAGTATTTT	CSTSLTDTQYF
TRBV7-8	NA	TRBJ1-3	TGTGCCAGCAGCTTAGTTCTGTCTCAGGGGAACACCATATATTTT	CASSLVLSQGNTIYF
TRBV5-1	NA	TRBJ2-1	TGCGCCAGCAGCTTTAATGGACTAAACTCCGATGAGCAGTTCTTC	CASSFNGLNSDEQFF
TRBV28	NA	TRBJ2-1	TGTGCCAGCAGTTTTTCTGGCCTGGGGCCGGGAAGCGATGAGCAGTTCTTC	CASSFSGLGPGSDEQFF
TRBV5-1	NA	TRBJ2-6	TGCGCCAGCAGCCGAGGGATCTCTGGGGCCAACGTCCTGACTTTC	CASSRGISGANVLTF
TRBV18	TRBD2	TRBJ2-3	TGTGCCAGCTCACCACGGACGCTAGCGGAAGTCACTAGCACAGATACGCAGTATTTT	CASSPRTLAEVTSTDTQYF
TRBV29-1	NA	TRBJ2-1	TGCAGCGTTGATAGAGGGGGTGCTAGCGTCGCCTACAATGAGCAGTTCTTC	CSVDRGGASVAYNEQFF
TRBV7-8	TRBD2	TRBJ2-7	TGTGCCAGCAGCTTAGTACTAGCGGGAGGGGTGTACGAGCAGTACTTC	CASSLVLAGGVYEQYF
TRBV30	TRBD1	TRBJ1-6	TGTGCCTGGAACCGGGACAGGGGGTTCTATAATTCACCCCTCCACTTT	CAWNRDRGFYNSPLHF
TRBV10-3	NA	TRBJ2-1	TGTGCCATCACTGACTCCCGCGGAGGATACAATGAGCAGTTCTTC	CAITDSRGGYNEQFF
TRBV6-5	NA	TRBJ1-2	TGTGCCAGCAGTTCCCTGAGTAACTATGGCTACACCTTC	CASSSLSNYGYTF
TRBV28	TRBD1	TRBJ1-4	TGTGCCAGCAGTTTCATCGTTTGGACAGGGTGGACTAATGAAAAACTGTTTTTT	CASSFIVWTGWTNEKLFF
TRBV2	TRBD1	TRBJ1-2	TGTGCCAGCAGTACAGACAGGGCTTATGGCTACACCTTC	CASSTDRAYGYTF
TRBV19	NA	TRBJ1-5	TGTGCCAGTAGTAGACCCGAGGGCAATCAGCCCCAGCATTTT	CASSRPEGNQPQHF
TRBV28	TRBD2	TRBJ2-2	TGTGCCACCATAGCGTACGCCATGACTAGCGGGATTACCGGGGAGCTGTTTTTT	CATIAYAMTSGITGELFF
TRBV6-6	NA	TRBJ2-3	TGTGCCAGCAGCCAAAACGGGCCAGATACGCAGTATTTT	CASSQNGPDTQYF
TRBV27	TRBD1	TRBJ2-7	TGTGCCTCGTCCGACAGGGGGAGGTACGAGCAGTACTTC	CASSDRGRYEQYF
TRBV5-1	TRBD1	TRBJ1-5	TGCGCCAGCAGCGACGGGACAGGGGTTAATCAGCCCCAGCATTTT	CASSDGTGVNQPQHF